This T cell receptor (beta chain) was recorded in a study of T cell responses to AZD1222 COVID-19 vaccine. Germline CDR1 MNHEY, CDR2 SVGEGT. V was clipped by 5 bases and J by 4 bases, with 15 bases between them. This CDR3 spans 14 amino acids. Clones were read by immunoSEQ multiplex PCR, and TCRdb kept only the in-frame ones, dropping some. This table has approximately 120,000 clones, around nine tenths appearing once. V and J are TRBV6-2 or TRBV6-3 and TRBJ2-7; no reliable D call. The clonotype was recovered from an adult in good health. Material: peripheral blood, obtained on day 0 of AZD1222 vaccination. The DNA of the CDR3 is TGTGCCAGCAGTCTAGGCGGAGTTCTTTACGAGCAGTACTTC. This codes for CASSLGGVLYEQYF.